What follows describes a single T cell receptor beta chain. Its specificity is unknown. V lost 2 bases and J 1 base, leaving 14 bases between the germline ends. The CDR3 spans 16 residues. CDR1 is MNHNY and CDR2 is SVGAGI in the germline V gene (reference sequence). This PCR relied on a set of 60 Vbeta primers and 13 Jbeta primers. The data were produced by immunoSEQ multiplex PCR, yet TCRdb's version contains in-frame clones alone and is incomplete. The sample has 200,000 to 250,000 clones, 75% to 90% seen once. The donors were healthy bone marrow donors. These data come from a study of cytomegalovirus exposure and HLA in healthy donors. Regarding the study as a whole: Through in vitro validation, three CMV-associated chains were shown to be specific for CMV antigens. In an earlier analysis, about 87% or about 30%: the productive usage of most TCR beta V segments.

Sequenced: PBMCs. This chain connects TRBV6-6 to TRBJ2-5, with D maybe TRBD1 (5 bases). This clonotype originated in a boy aged 2-15 years in good health and CMV-seronegative. CDR3 amino acids: CASSYGDGHLQETQYF. As DNA, the CDR3 is TGTGCCAGCAGTTACGGAGATGGACACCTCCAAGAGACCCAGTACTTC.